This T cell receptor beta chain was retrieved from a study of shared clonotypes between healthy human individuals (TCRdb year 2020). As for the study more broadly: The cohort included three men and a couple of women between 18 and 49 years of age. For each donor, CD4 naive and CD4 memory were each run on three plates, CD8 naive on two plates, and CD8 memory on one plate. The study deeply sequenced blood TCR repertoires of about five healthy adults to estimate repertoire size and the extent of clonotype sharing between individuals. To increase sequencing depth and limit assay-specific biases, different laboratories used diverse techniques to prepare libraries and sequence TCR repertoires. Each donor's leukapheresis produced roughly between about 0.8 and 8.9 billion PBMCs.

The donors were healthy, HIV-negative adults who had no recently reported acute infections or vaccinations. Only Caucasian adults living in Nashville, Tennessee, USA were represented among the donors. CD4+ T cells were enriched by magnetic negative selection, after which naive cells were positively selected on CD45RA and the negative fraction was taken as the memory subset. Blood was obtained by leukapheresis, after which PBMCs were separated by Ficoll-Histopaque density gradient centrifugation and cryopreserved in liquid nitrogen vapor phase. Analytical flow cytometry was used to check the purity and quantity of every magnetically sorted T cell population. Genomic DNA was isolated from every sorted fraction and measured by UV absorbance on a Nanodrop 2000c. What the study reported, not specific to this receptor: Sharing across a few donors was observed for around 4.8% of naive CD4, less than 4% of naive CD8, about 2.5% of memory CD4, and about 0.4% of memory CD8 clonotypes. The genetic and exposure-history diversity represented was limited by the small number of donors. Only blood was sampled, and tissue TCR repertoires likely differ from those in blood. Clonotypes shared by all four sorted-subset donors showed higher generation probabilities than non-shared clonotypes. Estimated clonotype richness was generally larger for naive than for memory subsets. Incomplete sequencing was indicated by rarefaction of sorted-subset datasets, despite the large sequencing depth. Pairwise subsampling indicated that sequencing depth was expected to affect the degree of clonotype sharing among donors.

The germline V gene sets CDR1 to SNHLY and CDR2 to FYNNEI. At the junction V is shortened by 3 bases and J by 4 bases, with 9 bases in between. The CDR3 holds 13 amino acids from the cysteine to the phenylalanine. Solely the CDR3 DNA is kept, with 39 bases framed from the first base. Using the deep immunoSEQ assay, TCR CDR3 regions were amplified from genomic DNA by multiplex PCR. For each cell subset, the extracted genomic DNA was distributed evenly across all wells of several immunoSEQ 96-well plates, and each plate served as one replicate. For sorted subsets, each replicate PCR was loaded with roughly 0.2 ug genomic DNA, equivalent to 30,000 to 35,000 T cell genomes. Purified libraries were measured with a Qubit 3.0 fluorometer, size-checked on a Bioanalyzer 2100, and measured again with the KAPA Library Quantification kit. Each immunoSEQ 96-well plate was sequenced on its own single-read 150-cycle Illumina NextSeq 550 flow cell. In the original analysis: Because only junctional sequences without quality scores were contained in the immunoSEQ output, filtering matching that applied to full-length reads could not be performed. To assign V/J genes and CDR3, sequences were annotated against IMGT germline references using PyIR, a Python wrapper for IgBLAST v1.9. Any read was removed if the V/J assignment was weak (E-value above 1e-6), the CDR3 was missing, or the read contained stop codons, out-of-frame junctions, or ambiguous translated residues. V3J clonotypes were defined as sequences sharing an identical inferred V gene, J gene, and CDR3 amino acid sequence. To compute the percentage overlap between repertoires, the number of shared unique clonotypes was divided by the size of the smaller repertoire. RTK rarefaction, the Chao1 estimator, and Recon v2.1 estimates of unobserved clonotypes were used to assess repertoire richness. OLGA was used to compute generation probabilities for all TCRbeta clonotypes that the gDNA method yielded from a handful of donors. Drawn from immuneACCESS, this table holds only the in-frame rearrangements with V and J called that TCRdb kept. Clones are partly lost; checked studies trace under half to an unresolved V gene and leave the rest unexplained. That table gives V, J and clone size, and the DNA gave D and trimming. In all, the sample holds more than 1 million clones, and 78% of those were seen once. Together, the top ten hold approximately 0.5% of the sample.

The table lists this clone with a few counts. The target of this receptor is not known. No qualities accompany the bases; no much larger clone lies one base away. The chain is made from TRBV2 and TRBJ1-1; no D gene call is confident. The sequenced sample consisted of memory CD4+ T cells from PBMCs. Sample cell subset or site, as interpreted from the label and publication: CD45RA-negative fraction. This receptor was taken from a man between 18 and 35 years old in good health. Some clones in this sample may be carry-over from other donors' samples. The CDR3 region: CASSDSGFTEAFF. The DNA sequence is given as TGTGCCAGCAGTGATTCAGGTTTCACTGAAGCTTTCTTT.